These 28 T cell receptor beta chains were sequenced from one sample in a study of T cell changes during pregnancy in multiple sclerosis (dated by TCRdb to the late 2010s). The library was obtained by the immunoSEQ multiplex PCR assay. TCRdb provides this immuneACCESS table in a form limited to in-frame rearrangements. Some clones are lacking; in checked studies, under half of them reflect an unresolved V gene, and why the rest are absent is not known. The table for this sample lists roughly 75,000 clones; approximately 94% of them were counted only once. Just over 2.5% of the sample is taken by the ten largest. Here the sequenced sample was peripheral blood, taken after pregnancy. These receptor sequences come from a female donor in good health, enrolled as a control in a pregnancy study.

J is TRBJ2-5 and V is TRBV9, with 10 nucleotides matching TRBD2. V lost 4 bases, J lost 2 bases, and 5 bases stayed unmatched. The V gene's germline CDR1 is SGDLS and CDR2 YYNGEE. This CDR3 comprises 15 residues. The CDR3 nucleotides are TGTGCCAGCAGCCCTAGCGGGGGACCTCAAGAGACCCAGTACTTC. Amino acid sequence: CASSPSGGPQETQYF.

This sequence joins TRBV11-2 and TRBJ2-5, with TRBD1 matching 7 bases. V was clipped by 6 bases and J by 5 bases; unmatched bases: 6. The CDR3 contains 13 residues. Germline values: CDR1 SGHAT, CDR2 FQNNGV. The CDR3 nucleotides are TGTGCCAGCAGTCCTCAGGGGGTGGAGACCCAGTACTTC. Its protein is CASSPQGVETQYF.

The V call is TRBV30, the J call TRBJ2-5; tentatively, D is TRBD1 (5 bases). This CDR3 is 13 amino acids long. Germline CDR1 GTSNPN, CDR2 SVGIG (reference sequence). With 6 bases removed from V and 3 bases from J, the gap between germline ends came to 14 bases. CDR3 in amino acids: CACNSDTKETQYF. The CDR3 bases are TGTGCCTGTAATTCGGACACTAAAGAGACCCAGTACTTC.

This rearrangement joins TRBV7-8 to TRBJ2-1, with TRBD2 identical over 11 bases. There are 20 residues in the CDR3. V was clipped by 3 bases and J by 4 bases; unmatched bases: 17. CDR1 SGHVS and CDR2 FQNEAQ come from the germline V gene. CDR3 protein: CASSLGVSGGAILGYNEQFF. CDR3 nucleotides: TGTGCCAGCAGCTTGGGGGTTAGCGGGGGGGCAATTTTAGGTTACAATGAGCAGTTCTTC.

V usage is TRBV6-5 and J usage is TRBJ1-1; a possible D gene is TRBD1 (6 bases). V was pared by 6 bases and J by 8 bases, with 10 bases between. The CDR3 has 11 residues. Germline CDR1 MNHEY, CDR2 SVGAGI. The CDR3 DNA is TGTGCCAGCAGAATGACAGGAGAAGCTTTCTTT. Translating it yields CASRMTGEAFF.

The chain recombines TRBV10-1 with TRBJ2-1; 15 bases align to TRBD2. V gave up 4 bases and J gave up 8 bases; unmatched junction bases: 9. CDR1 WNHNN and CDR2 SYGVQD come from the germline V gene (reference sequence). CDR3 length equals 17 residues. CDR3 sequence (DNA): TGCGCCAGCAGTGGATGGACTAGCGGGGGGGCCATGGATGAGCAGTTCTTC. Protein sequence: CASSGWTSGGAMDEQFF.

The CDR3 region is CASSYTSGYEQYF. The CDR3 DNA reads TGTGCCAGCAGCTATACTTCGGGGTACGAGCAGTACTTC. The genes are TRBV7-2 and TRBJ2-7, with D tentatively TRBD2 (5 bases). There are 13 residues in the CDR3. Germline V gene lookup returns CDR1 SGHTA and CDR2 FQGNSA. V was trimmed by 4 bases and J by 4 bases, leaving 11 bases between them.

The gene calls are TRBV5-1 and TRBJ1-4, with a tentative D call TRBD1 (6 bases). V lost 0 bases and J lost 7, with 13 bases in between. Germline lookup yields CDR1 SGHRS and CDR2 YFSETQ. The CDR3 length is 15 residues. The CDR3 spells CASSLVTGGGEKLFF. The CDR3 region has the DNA TGCGCCAGCAGCTTGGTTACGGGAGGGGGTGAAAAACTGTTTTTT. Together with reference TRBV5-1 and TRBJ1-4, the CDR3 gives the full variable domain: KAGVTQTPRYLIKTRGQQVTLSCSPISGHRSVSWYQQTPGQGLQFLFEYFSETQRNKGNFPGRFSGRQFSNSRSEMNVSTLELGDSALYLCASSLVTGGGEKLFFGSGTQLSVL.

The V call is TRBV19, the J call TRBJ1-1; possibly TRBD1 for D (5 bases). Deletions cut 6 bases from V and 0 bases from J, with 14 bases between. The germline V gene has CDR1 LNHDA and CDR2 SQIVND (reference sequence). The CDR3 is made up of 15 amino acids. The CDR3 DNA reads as TGTGCCAGTAGCAACCGACAGATGATGAACACTGAAGCTTTCTTT. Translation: CASSNRQMMNTEAFF.

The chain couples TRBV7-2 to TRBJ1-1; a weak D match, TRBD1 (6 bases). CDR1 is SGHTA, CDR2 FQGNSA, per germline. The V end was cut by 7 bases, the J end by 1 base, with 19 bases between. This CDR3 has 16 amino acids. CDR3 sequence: CASILITGSRNTEAFF. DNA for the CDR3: TGTGCCAGCATCCTCATAACAGGGAGTCGGAACACTGAAGCTTTCTTT.

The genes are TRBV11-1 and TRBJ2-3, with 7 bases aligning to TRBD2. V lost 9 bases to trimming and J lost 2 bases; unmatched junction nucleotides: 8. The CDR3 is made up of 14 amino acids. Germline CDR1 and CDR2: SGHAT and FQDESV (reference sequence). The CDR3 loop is CASSGLAYTDTQYF. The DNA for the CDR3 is TGTGCCAGTAGCGGGCTAGCTTACACAGATACGCAGTATTTT.

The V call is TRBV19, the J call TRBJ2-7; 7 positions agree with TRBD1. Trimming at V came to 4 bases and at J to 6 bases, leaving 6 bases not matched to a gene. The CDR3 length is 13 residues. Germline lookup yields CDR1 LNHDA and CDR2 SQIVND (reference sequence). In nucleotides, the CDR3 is TGTGCCAGTAGTAGCGACAGGGCTCCCGAGCAGTACTTC. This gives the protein CASSSDRAPEQYF.

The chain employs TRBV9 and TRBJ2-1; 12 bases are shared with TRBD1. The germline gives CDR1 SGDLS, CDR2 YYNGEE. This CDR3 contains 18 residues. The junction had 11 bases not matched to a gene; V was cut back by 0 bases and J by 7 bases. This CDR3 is CASSVELGQGALGNEQFF. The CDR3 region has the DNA TGTGCCAGCAGCGTAGAACTGGGACAGGGGGCACTCGGAAATGAGCAGTTCTTC. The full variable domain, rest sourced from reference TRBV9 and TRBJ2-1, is DSGVTQTPKHLITATGQRVTLRCSPRSGDLSVYWYQQSLDQGLQFLIQYYNGEERAKGNILERFSAQQFPDLHSELNLSSLELGDSALYFCASSVELGQGALGNEQFFGPGTRLTVL.

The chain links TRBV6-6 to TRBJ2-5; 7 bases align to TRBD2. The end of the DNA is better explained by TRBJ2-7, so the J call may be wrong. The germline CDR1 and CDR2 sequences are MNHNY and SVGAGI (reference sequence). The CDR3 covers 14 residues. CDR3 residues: CASRVGGSSYEQYF. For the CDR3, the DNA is TGTGCCAGCAGGGTAGGCGGGAGCTCCTACGAGCAGTACTTC.

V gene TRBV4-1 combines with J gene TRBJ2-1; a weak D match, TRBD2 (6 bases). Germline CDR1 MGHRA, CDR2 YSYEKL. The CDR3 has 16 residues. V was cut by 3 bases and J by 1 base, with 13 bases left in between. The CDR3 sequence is CASSHQAGTSYNEQFF. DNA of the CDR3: TGCGCCAGCAGCCATCAAGCCGGGACTTCCTACAATGAGCAGTTCTTC.

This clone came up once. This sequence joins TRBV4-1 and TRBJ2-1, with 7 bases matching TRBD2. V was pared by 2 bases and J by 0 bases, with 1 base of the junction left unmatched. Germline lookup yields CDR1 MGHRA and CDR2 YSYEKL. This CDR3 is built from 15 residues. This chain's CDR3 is CASSQRGSSYNEQFF. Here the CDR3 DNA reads TGCGCCAGCAGCCAACGCGGGAGCTCCTACAATGAGCAGTTCTTC.

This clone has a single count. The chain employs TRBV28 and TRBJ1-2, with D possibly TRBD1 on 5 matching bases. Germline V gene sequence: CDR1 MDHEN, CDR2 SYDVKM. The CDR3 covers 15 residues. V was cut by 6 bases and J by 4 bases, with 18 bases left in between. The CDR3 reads CASSLDSSRSYGYTF. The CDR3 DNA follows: TGTGCCAGCAGCTTAGACAGCTCCCGAAGCTATGGCTACACCTTC.

CDR3 bases: TGTGCCAGCAGCCAAAACAGCGCGGGGGAGCAGTACTTC. It specifies CASSQNSAGEQYF. The chain combines TRBV14 with TRBJ2-7; possible D gene TRBD2, 6 bases. The CDR3 has 13 residues. The V gene lost 2 bases and the J gene lost 7 bases, with 12 bases spanning the gap. Germline CDR1 reads SGHDN; CDR2 reads FVKESK.

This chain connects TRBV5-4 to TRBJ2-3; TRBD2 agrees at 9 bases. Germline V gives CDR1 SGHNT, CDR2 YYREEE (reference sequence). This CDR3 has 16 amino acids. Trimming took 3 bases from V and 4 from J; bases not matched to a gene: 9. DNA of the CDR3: TGTGCCAGCAGCTCACCCTCGGGACTAGCTTCAGATACGCAGTATTTT. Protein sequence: CASSSPSGLASDTQYF.

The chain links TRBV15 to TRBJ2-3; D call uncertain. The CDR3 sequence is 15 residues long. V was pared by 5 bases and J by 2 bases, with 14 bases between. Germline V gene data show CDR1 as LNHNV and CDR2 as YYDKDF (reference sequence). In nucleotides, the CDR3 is TGTGCCACCAGCTTACTAACCTACGACACAGATACGCAGTATTTT. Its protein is CATSLLTYDTDTQYF. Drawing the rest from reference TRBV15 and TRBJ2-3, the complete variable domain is DAMVIQNPRYQVTQFGKPVTLSCSQTLNHNVMYWYQQKSSQAPKLLFHYYDKDFNNEADTPDNFQSRRPNTSFCFLDIRSPGLGDTAMYLCATSLLTYDTDTQYFGPGTRLTVL.

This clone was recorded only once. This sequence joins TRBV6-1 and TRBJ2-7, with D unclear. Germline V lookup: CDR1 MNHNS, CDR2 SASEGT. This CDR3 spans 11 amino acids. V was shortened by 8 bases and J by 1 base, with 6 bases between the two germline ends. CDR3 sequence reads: CASFESYEQYF. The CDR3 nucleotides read TGTGCCAGCTTTGAGTCCTACGAGCAGTACTTC.

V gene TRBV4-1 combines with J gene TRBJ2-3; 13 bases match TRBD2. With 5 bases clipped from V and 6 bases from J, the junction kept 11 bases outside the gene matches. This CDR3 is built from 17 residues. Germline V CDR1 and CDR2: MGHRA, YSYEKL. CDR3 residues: CASSDGLAGAGGDTQYF. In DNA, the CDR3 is TGCGCCAGCAGCGACGGACTAGCGGGGGCCGGGGGGGATACGCAGTATTTT.

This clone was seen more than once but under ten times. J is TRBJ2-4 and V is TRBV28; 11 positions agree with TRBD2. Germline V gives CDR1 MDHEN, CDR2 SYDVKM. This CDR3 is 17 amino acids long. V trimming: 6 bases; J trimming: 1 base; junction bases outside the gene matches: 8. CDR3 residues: CASSTLLAGEAKNIQYF. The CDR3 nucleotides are TGTGCCAGCAGCACGCTACTAGCGGGAGAGGCCAAAAACATTCAGTACTTC.

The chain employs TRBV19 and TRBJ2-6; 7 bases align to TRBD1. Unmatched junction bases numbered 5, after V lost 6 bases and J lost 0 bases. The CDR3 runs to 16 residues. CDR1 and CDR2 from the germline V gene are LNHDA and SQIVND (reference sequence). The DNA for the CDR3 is TGTGCCAGTAGCGGACAGGCCAACTCTGGGGCCAACGTCCTGACTTTC. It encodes CASSGQANSGANVLTF.

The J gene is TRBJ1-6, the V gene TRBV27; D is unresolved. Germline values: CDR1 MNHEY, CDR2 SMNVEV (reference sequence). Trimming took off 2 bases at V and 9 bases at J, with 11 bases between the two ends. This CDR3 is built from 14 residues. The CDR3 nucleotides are TGTGCCAGCAGTTTAGCAGGCCGGGGTTCACCCCTCCACTTT. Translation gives CASSLAGRGSPLHF.

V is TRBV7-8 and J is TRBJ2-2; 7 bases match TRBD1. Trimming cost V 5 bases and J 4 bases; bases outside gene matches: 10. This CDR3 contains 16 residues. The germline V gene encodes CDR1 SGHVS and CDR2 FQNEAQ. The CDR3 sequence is CASSLRQGESTGELFF. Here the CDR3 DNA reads TGTGCCAGCAGCCTTCGACAGGGTGAGAGCACCGGGGAGCTGTTTTTT. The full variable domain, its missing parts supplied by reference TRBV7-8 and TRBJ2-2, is GAGVSQSPRYKVAKRGQDVALRCDPISGHVSLFWYQQALGQGPEFLTYFQNEAQLDKSGLPSDRFFAERPEGSVSTLKIQRTQQEDSAVYLCASSLRQGESTGELFFGEGSRLTVL.

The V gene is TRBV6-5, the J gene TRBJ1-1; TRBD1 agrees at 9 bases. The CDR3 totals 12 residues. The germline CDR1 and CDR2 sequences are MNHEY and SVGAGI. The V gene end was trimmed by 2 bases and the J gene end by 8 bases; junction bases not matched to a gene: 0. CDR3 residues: CASSYGQGEAFF. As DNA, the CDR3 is TGTGCCAGCAGTTACGGACAGGGGGAAGCTTTCTTT.

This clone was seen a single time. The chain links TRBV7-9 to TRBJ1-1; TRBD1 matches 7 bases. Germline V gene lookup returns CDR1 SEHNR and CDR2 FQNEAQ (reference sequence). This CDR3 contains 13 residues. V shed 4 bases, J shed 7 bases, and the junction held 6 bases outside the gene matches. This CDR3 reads CASSYRGPDEAFF. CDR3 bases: TGTGCCAGCAGCTACAGGGGCCCCGATGAAGCTTTCTTT.